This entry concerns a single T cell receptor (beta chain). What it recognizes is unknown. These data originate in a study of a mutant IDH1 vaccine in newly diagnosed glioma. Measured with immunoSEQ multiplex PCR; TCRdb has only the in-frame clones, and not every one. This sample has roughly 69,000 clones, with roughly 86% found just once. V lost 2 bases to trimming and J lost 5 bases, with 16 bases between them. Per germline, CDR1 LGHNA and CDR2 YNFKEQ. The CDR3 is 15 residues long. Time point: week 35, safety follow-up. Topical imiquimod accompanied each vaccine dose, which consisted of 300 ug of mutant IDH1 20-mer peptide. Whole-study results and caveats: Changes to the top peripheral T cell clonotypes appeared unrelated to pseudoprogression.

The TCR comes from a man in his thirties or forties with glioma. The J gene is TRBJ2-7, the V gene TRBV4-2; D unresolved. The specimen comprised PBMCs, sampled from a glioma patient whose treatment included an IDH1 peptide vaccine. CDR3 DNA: TGTGCCAGCAGCCAAAACCAGGCACGTATCGACGAGCAGTACTTC. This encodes CASSQNQARIDEQYF.